Listed here are 21 T cell receptor beta chains from one sample, sequenced in a study of vaccination effects on CD4 cells after COVID-19. Which antigens these TCRs recognize remains unknown. Clones were read by immunoSEQ multiplex PCR, and TCRdb kept only the in-frame ones, dropping some. The table lists under 60,000 clones, 50% to 80% of them singletons. CD4+ T cells were isolated after around ten days of culture. This specimen was CD4+ T cells from PBMCs cultured without peptide, taken before COVID-19 vaccination. The origin of the receptors is a human donor who received a COVID-19 vaccine.

This clone was seen more than once but under ten times. The chain uses TRBV6-2 or TRBV6-3 and TRBJ1-5; 7 nucleotides align to TRBD1. V shed 5 bases and J 3 bases; nucleotides not matched to a gene: 4. The germline V gene has CDR1 MNHEY and CDR2 SVGEGT. The CDR3 has 14 amino acids. CDR3 nucleotide sequence: TGTGCCAGCAGTCGGACAGGTTACAATCAGCCCCAGCATTTT. This sequence encodes CASSRTGYNQPQHF.

This clone was counted between two and nine times. In DNA form, the CDR3 reads TGTGCCAGCAGTTCGACCGAGAGGGGGAACACTGAAGCTTTCTTT. This gives the protein CASSSTERGNTEAFF. The chain links TRBV6-6 to TRBJ1-1; possible D gene TRBD1, 5 bases. This CDR3 spans 15 amino acids. Trimming left V 4 bases short and J 1 base short, with 13 bases between. Germline V gives CDR1 MNHNY, CDR2 SVGAGI (reference sequence).

The rearrangement joins TRBV28 to TRBJ2-7; 14 bases align to TRBD2. The CDR3 contains 16 residues. Trimming took 7 bases from V and 2 from J; bases not matched to a gene: 7. Germline loops: CDR1 MDHEN, CDR2 SYDVKM. DNA of the CDR3: TGTGCCAGCACCCAGGGACTAGCGGGAGAAGCCTACGAGCAGTACTTC. Translated: CASTQGLAGEAYEQYF.

The table lists this clone with a few counts. The chain has TRBV4-1 and TRBJ2-1, with 8 bases identical to TRBD2. Germline V lookup: CDR1 MGHRA, CDR2 YSYEKL. The junction had 7 bases not matched to a gene; V was cut back by 1 base and J by 2 bases. This CDR3 is 17 amino acids long. The CDR3 DNA reads as TGCGCCAGCAGCCAAGTGGTGGGACTAGGGGCCTACAATGAGCAGTTCTTC. This sequence encodes CASSQVVGLGAYNEQFF.

The chain links TRBV11-2 to TRBJ2-3; D not resolved. Germline CDR1 is SGHAT and CDR2 is FQNNGV. This CDR3 comprises 18 residues. V was trimmed by 1 base and J by 0 bases, leaving 17 bases between them. The CDR3: CASSLGAIAARSTDTQYF. Here the CDR3 DNA reads TGTGCCAGCAGCTTAGGAGCGATAGCAGCACGAAGCACAGATACGCAGTATTTT.

CDR3 nucleotides: TGTGCCAGTAGGGGGACAGGGACCTACGAGCAGTACTTC. Amino acids: CASRGTGTYEQYF. This chain uses TRBV19 with TRBJ2-7; TRBD1 matches 9 bases. CDR3 size: 13 residues. J was trimmed by 2 bases and V by 6 bases; bases with no gene match: 2. CDR1 is LNHDA, CDR2 SQIVND, per germline (reference sequence).

CDR3 DNA sequence: TGTGCCAGCAGTTTAGCGGGAGATACGCAGTATTTT. Its protein product is CASSLAGDTQYF. The chain recombines TRBV12-3 or TRBV12-4 with TRBJ2-3; D not certain. The CDR3 spans 12 residues. V lost 0 bases, J lost 5 bases, and 3 bases lay in between.

CDR3: CASSEGNRGHGYTF. The CDR3 DNA follows: TGTGCCAGCAGTGAGGGGAACAGGGGTCATGGCTACACCTTC. This sequence joins TRBV2 and TRBJ1-2; 7 nucleotides align to TRBD1. V trimming: 3 bases; J trimming: 6 bases; junction bases outside the gene matches: 7. The CDR3 is made up of 14 amino acids. Germline lookup yields CDR1 SNHLY and CDR2 FYNNEI.

This clone has a handful of counts. The J gene is TRBJ1-2, the V gene TRBV25-1; TRBD1 might be the D (6 bases). CDR3 length: 18 amino acids. Trimming left V 5 bases short and J 2 bases short, with 24 bases between. From germline, CDR1 is MGHDK and CDR2 SYGVNS. The CDR3 DNA reads TGTGCCAGCAGTCATGGGATCAGGGGCGCGGTCGGAAACTATGGCTACACCTTC. Residues: CASSHGIRGAVGNYGYTF.

The rearrangement joins TRBV19 to TRBJ1-5; perhaps TRBD1 as D (6 bases). V lost 5 bases and J lost 1, with 15 bases in between. The CDR3 loop spans 16 amino acids. The germline gives CDR1 LNHDA, CDR2 SQIVND (reference sequence). Here the CDR3 reads CASSPKGGISNQPQHF. In nucleotides, the CDR3 is TGTGCCAGTAGTCCCAAAGGGGGTATAAGCAATCAGCCCCAGCATTTT.

The V gene is TRBV5-1, the J gene TRBJ2-1; 8 bases map to TRBD1. There are 15 residues in the CDR3. Per germline, CDR1 SGHRS and CDR2 YFSETQ. The V segment lost 4 bases and the J segment 8 bases; nucleotides outside the gene matches: 11. This CDR3 reads CASSLAGTGFDEQFF. The CDR3 region has the DNA TGCGCCAGCAGCCTAGCCGGGACAGGCTTCGATGAGCAGTTCTTC.

This clone came up once. This chain connects TRBV11-2 to TRBJ2-4; 12 bases map to TRBD2. The junction had 8 bases not matched to a gene; V was cut back by 5 bases and J by 3 bases. The CDR3 is 17 residues long. Per germline, CDR1 SGHAT and CDR2 FQNNGV. CDR3 protein: CASSHWTSGVGKNIQYF. Here the CDR3 DNA reads TGTGCCAGCAGCCACTGGACTAGCGGGGTAGGCAAAAACATTCAGTACTTC.

The chain has TRBV5-4 and TRBJ2-5; the D call may be TRBD1 or TRBD2 (6 bases each). Trimming shortened V by 4 bases and J by 1 base, and 14 bases separated the two germline ends. From germline, CDR1 is SGHNT and CDR2 YYREEE (reference sequence). The CDR3 sequence is 15 residues long. The CDR3 DNA reads as TGTGCCAGCAGCCACGGGGGACACCGCCAAGAGACCCAGTACTTC. Its translation is CASSHGGHRQETQYF. Filled out from reference TRBV5-4 and TRBJ2-5, the complete variable domain reads ETGVTQSPTHLIKTRGQQVTLRCSSQSGHNTVSWYQQALGQGPQFIFQYYREEENGRGNFPPRFSGLQFPNYSSELNVNALELDDSALYLCASSHGGHRQETQYFGPGTRLLVL.

The chain carries TRBV5-1 and TRBJ1-6; 7 bases are shared with TRBD1. The trim removed 0 bases at V and 5 bases at J, leaving 2 bases unmatched. Germline values: CDR1 SGHRS, CDR2 YFSETQ. CDR3 size: 15 residues. CDR3 sequence (DNA): TGCGCCAGCAGCTTGGGGGACAGAGATAATTCACCCCTCCACTTT. The encoded protein is CASSLGDRDNSPLHF.

This chain joins TRBV10-3 and TRBJ1-1, with D uncertain. Germline CDR1 reads ENHRY; CDR2 reads SYGVKD. The length of the CDR3 is 14 residues. Trimming took off 3 bases at V and 0 bases at J, with 8 bases between the two ends. In DNA, the CDR3 is TGTGCCATCAGTGACCCGAGAATGAACACTGAAGCTTTCTTT. This sequence encodes CAISDPRMNTEAFF.

This clone has just one count. This chain uses TRBV18 with TRBJ1-4, with 10 positions matching TRBD1. CDR3 length: 16 amino acids. With V trimmed by 4 bases and J by 8 bases, 10 bases remained unmatched. Looked up from germline, CDR1 is KGHSH and CDR2 is LQKENI. The CDR3 DNA is TGTGCCAGCTCACTCACCGGGACAGGGGTCGGGGAAAAACTGTTTTTT. Translated, it gives CASSLTGTGVGEKLFF.

The chain joins TRBV6-5 to TRBJ1-2; 12 bases align to TRBD1. Per the germline V gene, CDR1 is MNHEY and CDR2 is SVGAGI. The CDR3 is made up of 15 amino acids. V shed 6 bases and J 8 bases; nucleotides not matched to a gene: 10. CDR3 nucleotide sequence: TGTGCCAGCAGGATCCCGGGACAGGGGGCGGAGGGCTACACCTTC. It specifies CASRIPGQGAEGYTF.

This clone was counted only a few times. This chain joins TRBV4-1 and TRBJ1-1; 9 positions agree with TRBD1. Germline loops: CDR1 MGHRA, CDR2 YSYEKL. With 2 bases clipped from V and 4 bases from J, the junction kept 2 bases outside the gene matches. The CDR3 length is 14 residues. The CDR3 loop reads CASSQTGGITEAFF. The CDR3 nucleotides are TGCGCCAGCAGCCAAACAGGGGGCATCACTGAAGCTTTCTTT.

This clone was seen a few times. The chain employs TRBV6-2 or TRBV6-3 and TRBJ2-3; 7 bases agree with TRBD2. V lost 2 bases and J lost 6; bases outside the gene matches: 8. CDR3 length equals 15 residues. Germline assignment: CDR1 MNHEY and CDR2 SVGEGT. The CDR3 is CASSYGTIASDTQYF. Written as DNA, the CDR3 is TGTGCCAGCAGTTACGGGACTATAGCGTCGGATACGCAGTATTTT.

The chain links TRBV28 to TRBJ2-7; D might be TRBD2 (5 bases). The CDR3 loop spans 12 amino acids. The germline V and J ends were trimmed by 6 bases and 6 bases, with 12 bases remaining between them. CDR1 is MDHEN and CDR2 is SYDVKM in the germline V gene. The CDR3 spells CASSEGTLEQYF. The CDR3 coding sequence is TGTGCCAGCAGCGAGGGTACCCTCGAGCAGTACTTC.

The V gene is TRBV7-2, the J gene TRBJ1-1; the D gene is possibly TRBD1 (6 bases). The V and J ends lost 4 bases and 2 bases respectively, with 11 bases between them. This CDR3 has 14 amino acids. CDR1 and CDR2 from the germline V gene are SGHTA and FQGNSA. DNA for the CDR3: TGTGCCAGCAGCTCACAACAGGGTAACACTGAAGCTTTCTTT. Translated: CASSSQQGNTEAFF.